This T cell receptor beta chain originates from a study of cytomegalovirus exposure and HLA in healthy donors. Study results and caveats: It emerged from a later analysis that several of the most significant clusters appeared to be linked to common viral pathogens. Some highly shared sequence variants likely arose as a pipeline artifact.

Researchers ran the PCR with 60 Vbeta and 13 Jbeta primers. Only in-frame clones appear in the TCRdb table, and some are missing; sequencing was by immunoSEQ multiplex PCR. The sample comprises roughly 120,000 clones, 75% to 85% of which are singletons, and roughly 9.2% rests with the top ten. Worth noting for this clone: Antigen unknown.

V was shortened by 7 bases and J by 5 bases, with 18 bases between the two germline ends. Germline V CDR1 and CDR2: SEHNR, FQNEAQ (reference sequence). CDR3 length: 14 residues. The TCR originated in a female donor in good health and CMV-seropositive. The sequencing input was PBMCs. The chain uses TRBV7-9 and TRBJ2-7, with D perhaps TRBD2 (6 bases). The CDR3 DNA follows: TGTGCCAGCATCCAAAGCGGAGGAGGGAACGAGCAGTACTTC. Translated: CASIQSGGGNEQYF.